These T cell receptor beta chains were read from a single sample in a study of cytomegalovirus exposure and HLA in healthy donors. TCRdb's table, derived via immunoSEQ multiplex PCR, lists solely in-frame clones and lacks some. The repertoire has some 130,000 clones, about 83% of them found once; the top ten carry 1.4% to 1.5%. The material sequenced was PBMCs. The receptors were gathered from a woman aged 25 to 39 in good health and CMV-seronegative. The CDR3 runs from the conserved cysteine through the conserved F or W. A D gene is named only where the DNA matches it firmly. Expanded clones get a size class; other rows say once, few or many, or leave the size out.

>.|.|TRBJ1-5|TRBV7-2
CASSFRHNGNQPQHF
TGTGCCAGCAGCTTCCGACATAATGGCAATCAGCCCCAGCATTTT
>.|.|TRBJ2-1|TRBV9
CASSAILYNEQFF
TGTGCCAGCAGCGCCATACTCTACAATGAGCAGTTCTTC
>.|TRBD2|TRBJ2-1|TRBV9
CASSAWRGGTNEQFF
TGTGCCAGCAGCGCGTGGCGGGGGGGCACAAATGAGCAGTTCTTC
>.|.|TRBJ2-7|TRBV29-1
CSVDRQGSNEQYF
TGCAGCGTTGATCGGCAGGGTTCCAACGAGCAGTACTTC
>.|TRBD1|TRBJ2-7|TRBV7-3
CASSYTGTGYEQYF
TGTGCCAGCAGCTATACCGGGACAGGCTACGAGCAGTACTTC
>.|.|TRBJ2-1|TRBV28
CASSSYRGGNEQFF
TGTGCCAGCAGTTCCTACAGGGGGGGCAATGAGCAGTTCTTC
>.|TRBD1|TRBJ2-7|TRBV6-5
CASSYSRQGGDEQYF
TGTGCCAGCAGTTACTCTCGACAGGGTGGGGACGAGCAGTACTTC
>.|.|TRBJ2-4|TRBV4-1
CASSQGAGDKNIQYF
TGCGCCAGCAGCCAAGGAGCCGGGGACAAAAACATTCAGTACTTC
>.|.|TRBJ1-1|TRBV11-2
CASSLVRQGEAFF
TGTGCCAGCAGCTTAGTTAGGCAGGGAGAAGCTTTCTTT
>once|TRBD2|TRBJ2-5|TRBV5-5
CASGRGEETQYF
TGTGCCAGCGGTCGGGGGGAGGAGACCCAGTACTTC
>.|.|TRBJ2-7|TRBV5-1
CASSLAGPYEQYF
TGCGCCAGCAGCTTGGCAGGCCCCTACGAGCAGTACTTC
>.|.|TRBJ1-2|TRBV9
CASSVEGGTISPYTF
TGTGCCAGCAGCGTAGAGGGAGGGACTATATCGCCCTACACCTTC
>.|TRBD2|TRBJ2-5|TRBV27
CASRPAGGSETQYF
TGTGCCAGCAGACCCGCGGGGGGCTCCGAGACCCAGTACTTC
>.|.|TRBJ2-1|TRBV7-6
CASSSRLDSYNEQFF
TGTGCCAGCAGCTCCCGTTTAGACTCCTACAATGAGCAGTTCTTC
>.|TRBD1|TRBJ1-4|TRBV5-4
CASSYSGTGNEKLFF
TGTGCCAGCAGTTATTCCGGGACAGGGAATGAAAAACTGTTTTTT
>.|TRBD1|TRBJ1-3|TRBV4-1
CASSHTGAPGNTIYF
TGCGCCAGCAGCCATACAGGGGCCCCTGGAAACACCATATATTTT
>.|TRBD1|TRBJ2-3|TRBV2
CASSDHPTGGDTQYF
TGTGCCAGCAGTGATCACCCAACAGGGGGAGATACGCAGTATTTT
>.|.|TRBJ1-1|TRBV10-2
CASGRGGTEAFF
TGCGCCAGTGGAAGGGGAGGGACTGAAGCTTTCTTT
>.|TRBD2|TRBJ2-1|TRBV18
CASSPRGLAGAYNEQFF
TGTGCCAGCTCACCCCGGGGACTAGCGGGGGCTTACAATGAGCAGTTCTTC
>.|.|TRBJ1-2|TRBV6-4
CASSDSSRGYTF
TGTGCCAGCAGTGACTCATCTAGGGGCTACACCTTC
>.|TRBD1|TRBJ2-7|TRBV19
CASSVTGQGGEQYF
TGTGCCAGTAGTGTTACGGGACAGGGAGGCGAGCAGTACTTC
>.|TRBD1|TRBJ2-5|TRBV5-1
CASSIRQGGETQYF
TGCGCCAGCAGCATACGACAGGGTGGGGAGACCCAGTACTTC
>few|.|TRBJ1-2|TRBV7-8
CASSLASSFGYTF
TGTGCCAGCAGCTTAGCGTCTAGTTTTGGCTACACCTTC
>once|TRBD2|TRBJ2-3|TRBV28
CASSLELAGPASTDTQYF
TGTGCCAGCAGTTTAGAACTAGCGGGGCCAGCTAGCACAGATACGCAGTATTTT
>many|.|TRBJ2-1|TRBV7-9
CASSLAGGYNEQFF
TGTGCCAGCAGCTTAGCGGGGGGATACAATGAGCAGTTCTTC
>.|TRBD1|TRBJ1-6|TRBV15
CATSRAPGQSDNSPLHF
TGTGCCACCAGCAGAGCACCGGGACAGAGCGATAATTCACCCCTCCACTTT
>.|TRBD2|TRBJ2-5|TRBV2
CASSEGGGRSAQYF
TGTGCCAGCAGTGAAGGGGGGGGACGGTCTGCCCAGTACTTC
>.|.|TRBJ1-2|TRBV5-5
CASSLGQPRLSYTF
TGTGCCAGCAGCTTGGGGCAGCCCCGACTATCCTACACCTTC
>.|.|TRBJ1-5|TRBV21-1
CASSKVFVAQFDNQPQHF
TGTGCCAGCAGCAAAGTATTTGTCGCCCAGTTCGACAATCAGCCCCAGCATTTT
>.|TRBD1|TRBJ2-7|TRBV5-1
CASSLGQGAYEQYF
TGCGCCAGCAGCTTAGGCCAGGGGGCCTACGAGCAGTACTTC
>.|.|TRBJ1-1|TRBV15
CATSREGRGRNTEAFF
TGTGCCACCAGCAGAGAGGGCAGGGGTAGGAACACTGAAGCTTTCTTT
>.|TRBD1|TRBJ1-3|TRBV7-9
CAKGDSYSGNTIYF
TGTGCCAAAGGGGACAGTTACTCTGGAAACACCATATATTTT
>once|.|TRBJ1-1|TRBV7-6
CASRGRRGEAFF
TGTGCCAGCAGGGGGCGTCGAGGTGAAGCTTTCTTT
>.|TRBD1|TRBJ2-7|TRBV5-6
CASSFGTGGIYEQYF
TGTGCCAGCAGCTTTGGAACAGGGGGGATCTACGAGCAGTACTTC
>.|.|TRBJ2-5|TRBV9
CASSVGKPASGETQYF
TGTGCCAGCAGCGTAGGGAAACCAGCGTCGGGGGAGACCCAGTACTTC
>.|.|TRBJ1-4|TRBV28
CASSAPGRGKNEKLFF
TGTGCCAGCAGTGCCCCGGGCAGGGGTAAAAATGAAAAACTGTTTTTT